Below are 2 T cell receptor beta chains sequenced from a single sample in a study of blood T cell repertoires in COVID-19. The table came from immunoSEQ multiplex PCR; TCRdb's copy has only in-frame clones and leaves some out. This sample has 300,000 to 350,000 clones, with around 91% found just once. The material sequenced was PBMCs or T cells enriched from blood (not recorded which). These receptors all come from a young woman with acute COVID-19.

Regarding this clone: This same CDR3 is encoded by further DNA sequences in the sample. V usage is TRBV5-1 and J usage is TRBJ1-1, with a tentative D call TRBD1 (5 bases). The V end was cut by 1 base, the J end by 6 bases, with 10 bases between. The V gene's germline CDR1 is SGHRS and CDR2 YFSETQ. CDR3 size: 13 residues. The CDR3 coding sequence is TGCGCCAGCAGCTTGTCAGGGTCCCCTGAAGCTTTCTTT. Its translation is CASSLSGSPEAFF. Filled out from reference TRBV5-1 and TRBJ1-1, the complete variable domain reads KAGVTQTPRYLIKTRGQQVTLSCSPISGHRSVSWYQQTPGQGLQFLFEYFSETQRNKGNFPGRFSGRQFSNSRSEMNVSTLELGDSALYLCASSLSGSPEAFFGQGTRLTVV.

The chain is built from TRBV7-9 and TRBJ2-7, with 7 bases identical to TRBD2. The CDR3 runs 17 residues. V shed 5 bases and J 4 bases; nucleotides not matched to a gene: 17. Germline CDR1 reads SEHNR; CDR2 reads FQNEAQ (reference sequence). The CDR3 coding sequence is TGTGCCAGCAGCCCCCCCTCGTTTGCGGGAGAGGGATACGAGCAGTACTTC. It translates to CASSPPSFAGEGYEQYF.